The 10 T cell receptor beta chains below come from one sample, sequenced in a study of T cell responses to AZD1222 COVID-19 vaccine. The protocol was immunoSEQ multiplex PCR, while the TCRdb copy is restricted to in-frame clones and leaves out a portion. The table records 65,000 to 70,000 clones, approximately 83% of them present only once. This specimen was peripheral blood, taken 28 days after the second AZD1222 dose. The receptors were sampled from an adult who received the AZD1222 COVID-19 vaccine.

The chain employs TRBV7-9 and TRBJ1-1, with unresolved D. This CDR3 contains 16 residues. Trimming left V 4 bases short and J 0 bases short, with 15 bases between. CDR1 and CDR2 from the germline V gene are SEHNR and FQNEAQ (reference sequence). The CDR3 DNA reads as TGTGCCAGCAGCTACGAGGACGGAATCATGAACACTGAAGCTTTCTTT. It encodes CASSYEDGIMNTEAFF.

This clone has just one count. The genes are TRBV4-2 and TRBJ2-1, with TRBD2 matching over 10 bases. The J segment lost 6 bases and the V segment lost 3 bases, leaving 8 bases of the junction unmatched. Germline CDR1 LGHNA, CDR2 YNFKEQ. This CDR3 spans 16 amino acids. The CDR3 protein is CASSHDASGGANEQFF. CDR3 DNA sequence: TGTGCCAGCAGCCACGACGCTAGCGGGGGAGCCAATGAGCAGTTCTTC.

Comment on this clone: At one boundary the junction diverges from the germline segment, which might be a read error. Additional DNA sequences in this sample encode the identical CDR3. The chain joins TRBV30 to TRBJ1-1; TRBD1 is a possible D gene (6 bases). The CDR3 spans 11 residues. Germline CDR1 is GTSNPN and CDR2 is SVGIG (reference sequence). The DNA of the CDR3 is TGTGCCTGGAGTGGGGACACCGAAGCTTTCTTT. Its translation is CAWSGDTEAFF.

The chain uses TRBV11-2 and TRBJ2-5; 7 bases fit TRBD2. V trimming: 3 bases; J trimming: 7 bases; junction bases outside the gene matches: 8. CDR3 length: 14 residues. Germline V gene sequence: CDR1 SGHAT, CDR2 FQNNGV. The CDR3 protein is CASSLDAGEGTQYF. In DNA form, the CDR3 reads TGTGCCAGCAGCTTGGATGCGGGAGAAGGGACCCAGTACTTC.

The chain has TRBV29-1 and TRBJ2-1, with 7 bases aligning to TRBD2. The V and J ends lost 3 bases and 8 bases, in that order; junction bases with no gene match: 4. The CDR3 has 12 amino acids. Germline CDR1 SQVTM, CDR2 ANQGSEA. DNA of the CDR3: TGCAGCGTTGAGCGGGGGATGGATGAGCAGTTCTTC. Amino acids: CSVERGMDEQFF.

This chain joins TRBV19 and TRBJ2-3; no definite D call. The CDR3 length is 13 residues. CDR1 is LNHDA and CDR2 is SQIVND in the germline V gene (reference sequence). With 1 base removed from V and 5 bases from J, the gap between germline ends came to 7 bases. The CDR3 spells CASSIASEDTQYF. For the CDR3, the DNA is TGTGCCAGTAGTATAGCCAGTGAAGATACGCAGTATTTT.

The rearrangement links TRBV6-1 to TRBJ1-2; no definite D call. The CDR3 is 12 amino acids. The germline V and J ends were trimmed by 3 bases and 4 bases, with 6 bases remaining between them. The germline CDR1 and CDR2 sequences are MNHNS and SASEGT. Written as DNA, the CDR3 is TGTGCCAGCAGTGACAGTTCCTATGGCTACACCTTC. Translation: CASSDSSYGYTF.

J is TRBJ2-3 and V is TRBV4-3; 7 positions agree with TRBD1. The junction had 13 bases not matched to a gene; V was cut back by 1 base and J by 6 bases. This CDR3 region has 17 residues. Germline V gene sequence: CDR1 LGHNA, CDR2 YSLEER. The CDR3, as DNA: TGCGCCAGCAGCCAAGGGGTCCGACAGGGAATAATGGATACGCAGTATTTT. This codes for CASSQGVRQGIMDTQYF.

This clone was observed once. The V gene is TRBV19, the J gene TRBJ1-2; D is ambiguous. Germline CDR1 LNHDA, CDR2 SQIVND (reference sequence). V lost 8 bases and J 2 bases, leaving 12 bases between the germline ends. CDR3 length: 13 residues. CDR3 nucleotides: TGTGCCAGTCGCGAAGGACGGAACTATGGCTACACCTTC. It codes for CASREGRNYGYTF.

The chain recombines TRBV5-6 with TRBJ1-2, with D possibly TRBD1 on 5 matching bases. CDR3 size: 14 residues. Germline loops: CDR1 SGHDT, CDR2 YYEEEE. The V gene lost 0 bases and the J gene lost 4 bases, with 10 bases spanning the gap. The CDR3 sequence: CASSLVGGLYGYTF. As DNA, the CDR3 is TGTGCCAGCAGCTTGGTGGGGGGTCTCTATGGCTACACCTTC.